This T cell receptor beta chain was sequenced during a study of CD8 T cells in Susac syndrome. V shed 2 bases and J shed 4 bases, with 5 bases lying between them. The CDR3 has 12 amino acids. Germline CDR1 is SQVTM and CDR2 is ANQGSEA. Roughly 0.45 to 1 ug RNA was reverse transcribed with random hexamers. TCRdb re-called the immunoSEQ multiplex PCR reads with MiXCR, one entry per CDR3 protein. The table lists around 160,000 distinct CDR3 sequences, roughly 95% of them singletons. This sequence was found in a human donor with multiple sclerosis. V gene TRBV29-1 combines with J gene TRBJ2-2; no firm D call. The sample was CD4+ T cells from PBMCs. The CDR3 nucleotides read TGCAGCGTTGAAAGGTTCACCGGGGAGCTGTTTTTT. It translates to CSVERFTGELFF.